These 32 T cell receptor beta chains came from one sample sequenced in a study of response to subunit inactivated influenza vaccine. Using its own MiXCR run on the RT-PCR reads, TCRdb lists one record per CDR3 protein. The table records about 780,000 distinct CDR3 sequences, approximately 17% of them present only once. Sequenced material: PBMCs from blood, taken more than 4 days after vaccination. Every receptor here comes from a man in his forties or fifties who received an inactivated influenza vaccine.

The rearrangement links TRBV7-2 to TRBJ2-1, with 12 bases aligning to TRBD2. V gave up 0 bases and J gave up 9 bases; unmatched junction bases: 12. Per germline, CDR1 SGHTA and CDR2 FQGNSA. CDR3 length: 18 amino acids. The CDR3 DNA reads TGTGCCAGCAGCTTAGCGTCACTCCTAGCGGGGGGGCCTGGTGAGCAGTTCTTC. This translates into CASSLASLLAGGPGEQFF.

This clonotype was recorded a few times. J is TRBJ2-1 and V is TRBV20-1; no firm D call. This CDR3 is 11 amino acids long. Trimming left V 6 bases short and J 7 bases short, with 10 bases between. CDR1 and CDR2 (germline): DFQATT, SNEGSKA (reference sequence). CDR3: CSADSTNEQFF. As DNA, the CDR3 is TGCAGTGCCGATAGCACAAATGAGCAGTTCTTC.

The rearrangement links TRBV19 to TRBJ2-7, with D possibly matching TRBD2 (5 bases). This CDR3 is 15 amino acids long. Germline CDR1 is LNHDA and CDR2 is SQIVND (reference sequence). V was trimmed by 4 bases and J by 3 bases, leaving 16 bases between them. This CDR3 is CASSSPNNGVYEQYF. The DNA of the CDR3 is TGTGCCAGTAGTAGCCCCAACAACGGGGTCTACGAGCAGTACTTC.

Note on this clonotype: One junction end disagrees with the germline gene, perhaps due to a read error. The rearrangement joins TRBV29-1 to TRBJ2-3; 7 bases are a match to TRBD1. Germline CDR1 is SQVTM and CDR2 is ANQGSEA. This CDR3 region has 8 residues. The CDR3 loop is CSEPTGKF. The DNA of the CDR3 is TGCAGCGAGCCGACAGGGAAGTTT.

In nucleotides, the CDR3 is TGTGCCAGCAGTTGGTCCTCTACTCTTGACAACTCTGGGGCCAACGTCCTGACTTTC. Amino acid sequence: CASSWSSTLDNSGANVLTF. V usage is TRBV27 and J usage is TRBJ2-6, with no clear D. Germline-derived CDR1 and CDR2 are MNHEY and SMNVEV (reference sequence). Between the trimmed V and J ends, which lost 4 bases and 0 bases, there was a span of 19 bases. The CDR3 sequence is 19 residues long. The variable domain in full, completed from reference TRBV27 and TRBJ2-6, reads EAQVTQNPRYLITVTGKKLTVTCSQNMNHEYMSWYRQDPGLGLRQIYYSMNVEVTDKGDVPEGYKVSRKEKRNFPLILESPSPNQTSLYFCASSWSSTLDNSGANVLTFGAGSRLTVL.

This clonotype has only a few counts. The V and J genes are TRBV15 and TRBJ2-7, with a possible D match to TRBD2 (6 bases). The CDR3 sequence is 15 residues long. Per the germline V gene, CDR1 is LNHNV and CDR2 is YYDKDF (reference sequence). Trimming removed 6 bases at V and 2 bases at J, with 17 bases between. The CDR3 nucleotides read TGTGCCACCAGTGCAATCTTGCGGGGAACCTACGAGCAGTACTTC. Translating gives CATSAILRGTYEQYF.

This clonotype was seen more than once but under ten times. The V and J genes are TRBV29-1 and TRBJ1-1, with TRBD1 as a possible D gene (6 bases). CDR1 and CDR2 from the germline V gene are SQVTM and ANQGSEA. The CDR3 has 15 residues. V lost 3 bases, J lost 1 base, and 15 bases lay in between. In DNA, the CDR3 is TGCAGCGTTGAGGGACAAGTGGGGAGGAACACTGAAGCTTTCTTT. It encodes CSVEGQVGRNTEAFF.

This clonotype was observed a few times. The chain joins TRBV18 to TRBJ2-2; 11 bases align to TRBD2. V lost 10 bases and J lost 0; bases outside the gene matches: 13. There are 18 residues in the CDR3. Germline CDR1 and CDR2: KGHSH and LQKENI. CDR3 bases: TGTGCCACCCCACCTACTGGGACTAGCGGAGCGAACACCGGGGAGCTGTTTTTT. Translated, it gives CATPPTGTSGANTGELFF.

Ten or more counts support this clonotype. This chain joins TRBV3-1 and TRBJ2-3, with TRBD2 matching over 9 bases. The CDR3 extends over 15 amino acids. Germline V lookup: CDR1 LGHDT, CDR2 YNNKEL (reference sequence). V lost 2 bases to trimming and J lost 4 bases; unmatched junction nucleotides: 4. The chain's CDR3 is CASSQKGGRADTQYF. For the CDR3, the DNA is TGTGCCAGCAGCCAAAAGGGCGGGAGGGCAGATACGCAGTATTTT.

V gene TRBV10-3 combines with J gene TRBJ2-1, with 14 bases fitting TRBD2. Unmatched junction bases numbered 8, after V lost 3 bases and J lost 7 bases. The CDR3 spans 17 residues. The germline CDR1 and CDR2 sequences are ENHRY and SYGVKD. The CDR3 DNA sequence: TGTGCCATCAGTGACCCCGGGACTAGCGGGAGATTGAATGAGCAGTTCTTC. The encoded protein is CAISDPGTSGRLNEQFF.

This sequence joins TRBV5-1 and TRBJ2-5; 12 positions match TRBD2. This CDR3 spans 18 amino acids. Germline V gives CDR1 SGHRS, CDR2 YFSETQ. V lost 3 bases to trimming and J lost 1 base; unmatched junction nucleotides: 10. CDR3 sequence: CASSSGLAGLKFQETQYF. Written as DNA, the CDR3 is TGCGCCAGCAGCTCGGGACTAGCGGGCCTTAAGTTCCAAGAGACCCAGTACTTC. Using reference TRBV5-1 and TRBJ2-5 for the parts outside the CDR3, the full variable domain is KAGVTQTPRYLIKTRGQQVTLSCSPISGHRSVSWYQQTPGQGLQFLFEYFSETQRNKGNFPGRFSGRQFSNSRSEMNVSTLELGDSALYLCASSSGLAGLKFQETQYFGPGTRLLVL.

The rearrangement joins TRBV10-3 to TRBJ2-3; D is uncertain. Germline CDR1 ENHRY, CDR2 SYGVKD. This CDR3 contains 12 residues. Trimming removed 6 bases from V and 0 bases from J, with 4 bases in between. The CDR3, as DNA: TGTGCCATCAGCACTAGCACAGATACGCAGTATTTT. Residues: CAISTSTDTQYF.

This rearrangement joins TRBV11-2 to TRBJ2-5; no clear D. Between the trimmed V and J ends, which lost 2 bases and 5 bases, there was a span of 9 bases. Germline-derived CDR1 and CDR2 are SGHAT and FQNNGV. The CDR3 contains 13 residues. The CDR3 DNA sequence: TGTGCCAGCAGCTTACCCTTCAGGGAGACCCAGTACTTC. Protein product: CASSLPFRETQYF.

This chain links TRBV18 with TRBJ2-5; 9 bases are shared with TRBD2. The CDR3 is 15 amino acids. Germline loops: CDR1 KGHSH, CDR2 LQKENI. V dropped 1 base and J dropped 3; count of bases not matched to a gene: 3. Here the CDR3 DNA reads TGTGCCAGCTCACCACTTCCTAGCGGGAAAGAGACCCAGTACTTC. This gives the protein CASSPLPSGKETQYF.

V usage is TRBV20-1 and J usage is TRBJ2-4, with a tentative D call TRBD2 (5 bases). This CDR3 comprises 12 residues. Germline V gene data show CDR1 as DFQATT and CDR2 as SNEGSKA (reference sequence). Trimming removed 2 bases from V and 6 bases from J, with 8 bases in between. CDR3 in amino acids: CSARLDLNIQYF. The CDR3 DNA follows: TGCAGTGCTAGACTGGACTTAAACATTCAGTACTTC.

The CDR3, as DNA: TGCGCCAGCAGCCAAGAACTAGCGGGGACCACCTACGAGCAGTACTTC. Amino acids: CASSQELAGTTYEQYF. The chain uses TRBV4-1 and TRBJ2-7; 10 positions match TRBD2. The CDR3 has 16 residues. The germline V gene encodes CDR1 MGHRA and CDR2 YSYEKL. V lost 0 bases and J lost 2; bases outside the gene matches: 4.

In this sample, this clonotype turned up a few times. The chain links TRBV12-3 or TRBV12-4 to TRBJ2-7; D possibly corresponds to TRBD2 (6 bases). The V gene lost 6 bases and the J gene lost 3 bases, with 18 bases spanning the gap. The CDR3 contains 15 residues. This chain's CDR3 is CASRLGTEGLYEQYF. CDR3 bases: TGTGCCAGCAGACTTGGGACGGAGGGACTCTACGAGCAGTACTTC.

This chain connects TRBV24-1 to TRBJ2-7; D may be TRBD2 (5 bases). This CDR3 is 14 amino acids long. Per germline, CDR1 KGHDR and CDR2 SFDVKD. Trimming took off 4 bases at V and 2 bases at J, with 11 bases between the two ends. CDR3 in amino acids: CATSDTDGTYEQYF. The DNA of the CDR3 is TGTGCCACCAGTGACACGGACGGGACCTACGAGCAGTACTTC.

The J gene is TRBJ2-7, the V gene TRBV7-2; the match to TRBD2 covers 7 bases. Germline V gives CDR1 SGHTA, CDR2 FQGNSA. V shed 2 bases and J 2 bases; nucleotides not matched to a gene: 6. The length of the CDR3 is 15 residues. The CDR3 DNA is TGTGCCAGCAGCTTATACGGGGAGGGAGCCTACGAGCAGTACTTC. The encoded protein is CASSLYGEGAYEQYF. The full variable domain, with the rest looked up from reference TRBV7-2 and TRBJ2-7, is GAGVSQSPSNKVTEKGKDVELRCDPISGHTALYWYRQSLGQGLEFLIYFQGNSAPDKSGLPSDRFSAERTGGSVSTLTIQRTQQEDSAVYLCASSLYGEGAYEQYFGPGTRLTVT.

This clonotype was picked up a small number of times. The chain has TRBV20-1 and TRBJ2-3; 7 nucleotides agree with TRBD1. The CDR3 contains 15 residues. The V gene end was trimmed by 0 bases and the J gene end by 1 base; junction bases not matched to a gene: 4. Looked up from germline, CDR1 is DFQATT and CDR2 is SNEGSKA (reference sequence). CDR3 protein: CSARDFGTGTDTQYF. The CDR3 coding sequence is TGCAGTGCTAGAGATTTTGGGACAGGCACAGATACGCAGTATTTT.

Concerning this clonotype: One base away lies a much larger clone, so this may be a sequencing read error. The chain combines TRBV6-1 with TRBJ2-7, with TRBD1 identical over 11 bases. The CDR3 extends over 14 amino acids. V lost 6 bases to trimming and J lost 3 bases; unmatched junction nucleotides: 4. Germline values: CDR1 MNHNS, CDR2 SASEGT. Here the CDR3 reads CASRAGTGGYEQYF. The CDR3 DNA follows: TGTGCCAGCAGGGCCGGGACAGGGGGCTACGAGCAGTACTTC.

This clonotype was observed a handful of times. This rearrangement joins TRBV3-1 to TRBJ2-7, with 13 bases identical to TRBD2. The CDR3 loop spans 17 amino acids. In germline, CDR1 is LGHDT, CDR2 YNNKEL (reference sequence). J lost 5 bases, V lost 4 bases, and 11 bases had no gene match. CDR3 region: CASSRNLLAGGPHEQYF. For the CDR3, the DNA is TGTGCCAGCAGCCGCAACCTACTAGCGGGGGGGCCACACGAGCAGTACTTC.

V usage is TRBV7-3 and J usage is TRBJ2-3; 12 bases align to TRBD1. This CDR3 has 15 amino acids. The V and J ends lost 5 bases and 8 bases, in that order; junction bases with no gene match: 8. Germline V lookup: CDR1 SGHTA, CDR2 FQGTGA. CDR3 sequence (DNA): TGTGCCAGCAGCACTACCGGGACAGGGGGCGGTACGCAGTATTTT. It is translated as CASSTTGTGGGTQYF.

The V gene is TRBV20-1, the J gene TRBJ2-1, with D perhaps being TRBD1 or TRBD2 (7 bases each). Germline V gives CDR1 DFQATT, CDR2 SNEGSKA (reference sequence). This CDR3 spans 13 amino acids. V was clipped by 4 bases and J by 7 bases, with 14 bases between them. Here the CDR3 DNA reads TGCAGTGCTACCCAGGGGGGGCTGAATGAGCAGTTCTTC. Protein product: CSATQGGLNEQFF.

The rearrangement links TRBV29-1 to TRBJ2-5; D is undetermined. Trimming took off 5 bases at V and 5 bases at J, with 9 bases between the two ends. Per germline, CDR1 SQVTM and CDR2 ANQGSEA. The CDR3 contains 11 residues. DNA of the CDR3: TGCAGCGTTCCTCCGAGTGAGACCCAGTACTTC. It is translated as CSVPPSETQYF.

The CDR3 reads CAWSGSGLSTQYF. For the CDR3, the DNA is TGTGCCTGGAGTGGCAGCGGGCTGTCAACCCAGTACTTC. This chain uses TRBV30 with TRBJ2-5; weak D call: TRBD2 (6 bases). The CDR3 totals 13 residues. The germline V gene encodes CDR1 GTSNPN and CDR2 SVGIG (reference sequence). V gave up 1 base and J gave up 8 bases, with 14 bases separating them.

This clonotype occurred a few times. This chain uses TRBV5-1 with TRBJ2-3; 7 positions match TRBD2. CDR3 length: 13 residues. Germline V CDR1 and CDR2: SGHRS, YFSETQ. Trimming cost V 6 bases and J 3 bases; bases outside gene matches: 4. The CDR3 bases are TGCGCCAGCACGCGGGGGTTGACAGATACGCAGTATTTT. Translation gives CASTRGLTDTQYF.

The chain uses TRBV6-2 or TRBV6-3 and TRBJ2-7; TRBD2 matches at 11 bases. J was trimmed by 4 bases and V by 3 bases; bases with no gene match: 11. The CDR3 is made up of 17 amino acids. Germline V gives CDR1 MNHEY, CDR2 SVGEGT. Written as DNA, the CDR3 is TGTGCCAGCAGTTATTCGGGGACTAGCGGTTCCTTGTACGAGCAGTACTTC. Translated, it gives CASSYSGTSGSLYEQYF.

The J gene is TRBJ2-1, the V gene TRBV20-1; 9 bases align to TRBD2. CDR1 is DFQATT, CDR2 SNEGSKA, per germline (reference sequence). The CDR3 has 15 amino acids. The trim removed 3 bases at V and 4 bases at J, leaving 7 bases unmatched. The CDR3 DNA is TGCAGTGCTAGGGGGTCGACTAGCGGTTACAATGAGCAGTTCTTC. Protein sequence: CSARGSTSGYNEQFF.

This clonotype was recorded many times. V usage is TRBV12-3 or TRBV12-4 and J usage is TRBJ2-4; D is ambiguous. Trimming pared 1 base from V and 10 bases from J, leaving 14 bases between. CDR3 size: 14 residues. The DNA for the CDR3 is TGTGCCAGCAGTTTAGATGATTGGGGTGCGATTCAGTACTTC. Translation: CASSLDDWGAIQYF.

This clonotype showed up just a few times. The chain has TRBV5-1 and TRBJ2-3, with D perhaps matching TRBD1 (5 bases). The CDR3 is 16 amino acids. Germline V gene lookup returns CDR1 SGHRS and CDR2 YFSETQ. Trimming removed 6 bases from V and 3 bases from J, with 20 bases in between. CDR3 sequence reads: CASKIYRPDGTDTQYF. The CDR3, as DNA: TGCGCCAGCAAAATCTACAGGCCCGACGGGACAGATACGCAGTATTTT.

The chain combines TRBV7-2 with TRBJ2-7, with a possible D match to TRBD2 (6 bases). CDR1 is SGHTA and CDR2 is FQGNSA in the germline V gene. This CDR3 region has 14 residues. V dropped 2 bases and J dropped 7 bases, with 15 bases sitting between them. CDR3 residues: CASSLLAVTGEQYF. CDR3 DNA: TGTGCCAGCAGCTTATTAGCGGTGACGGGGGAGCAGTACTTC.